These 31 T cell receptor beta chains originate from one sample sequenced in a study of shared clonotypes between healthy human individuals. Assay: immunoSEQ multiplex PCR; the TCRdb copy retains only in-frame clones and omits some. The sample contains approximately 2.1 million clones, approximately 93% of which appear only once. Material: naive CD4+ T cells from PBMCs. Documented subset: CD45RA+ positively selected. Every receptor here comes from a man between 18 and 29 years old in good health. Some clones in this sample may be carry-over from other donors' samples.

The CDR3 DNA reads TGTGCCAGCAGCTCCAATCGGAGATTCTTCTCCTACAATGAGCAGTTCTTC. Translation gives CASSSNRRFFSYNEQFF. V gene TRBV5-6 combines with J gene TRBJ2-1, with D hard to call. V gave up 3 bases and J gave up 0 bases, with 16 bases separating them. This CDR3 spans 17 amino acids. Germline V gene lookup returns CDR1 SGHDT and CDR2 YYEEEE.

A remark on this clone: The DNA is omitted, as the CDR3 cannot be located on it reliably, and the CDR3 follows TCRdb's listing. The J gene is TRBJ1-4, the V gene TRBV7-2. The CDR3 region is 18 residues in length, termini included. Germline V gene data show CDR1 as SGHTA and CDR2 as FQGNSA. CDR3 amino acids: CASSLVPYTLGTNEKLFF.

CDR3 bases: TGTGCCAGCAGTGTAGGCTACGAGCAGTACTTC. Translating it yields CASSVGYEQYF. The rearrangement joins TRBV6-1 to TRBJ2-7; D is ambiguous. The CDR3 runs to 11 residues. Germline lookup yields CDR1 MNHNS and CDR2 SASEGT. Trimming left V 4 bases short and J 3 bases short, with 4 bases between.

The rearrangement joins TRBV28 to TRBJ1-5, with 11 bases identical to TRBD1. V lost 5 bases to trimming and J lost 3 bases; unmatched junction nucleotides: 3. Germline V gene sequence: CDR1 MDHEN, CDR2 SYDVKM. CDR3 size: 15 residues. CDR3 in DNA: TGTGCCAGCAGTCGGACAGGGGGCGTCAATCAGCCCCAGCATTTT. This gives the protein CASSRTGGVNQPQHF.

V and J are TRBV10-3 and TRBJ2-3; 10 positions match TRBD1. J lost 4 bases, V lost 7 bases, and 8 bases had no gene match. The CDR3 runs to 15 residues. Germline lookup yields CDR1 ENHRY and CDR2 SYGVKD. CDR3 loop: CAITPGDRGADTQYF. The CDR3, as DNA: TGTGCCATCACCCCCGGGGACAGGGGTGCAGATACGCAGTATTTT.

The rearrangement links TRBV7-8 to TRBJ1-2, with a possible D match to TRBD1 (5 bases). The CDR3 covers 13 residues. V shed 2 bases and J shed 2 bases, with 6 bases lying between them. Germline V gene sequence: CDR1 SGHVS, CDR2 FQNEAQ. The CDR3 loop reads CASSLRGNYGYTF. The CDR3 DNA sequence: TGTGCCAGCAGCTTAAGGGGCAACTATGGCTACACCTTC.

The chain employs TRBV7-2 and TRBJ2-3; TRBD2 matches 8 bases. Trimming cost V 2 bases and J 1 base; bases outside gene matches: 2. The V gene's germline CDR1 is SGHTA and CDR2 FQGNSA. The CDR3 loop spans 15 amino acids. The CDR3: CASSLKGLGTDTQYF. DNA for the CDR3: TGTGCCAGCAGCTTAAAGGGACTAGGCACAGATACGCAGTATTTT.

This chain links TRBV5-1 with TRBJ1-6; no definite D call. Germline assignment: CDR1 SGHRS and CDR2 YFSETQ. Trimming shortened V by 4 bases and J by 6 bases, and 17 bases separated the two germline ends. The CDR3 covers 16 residues. CDR3 coding DNA: TGCGCCAGCAGCCCGGAGGCCAACGGCGCTAATTCACCCCTCCACTTT. The encoded protein is CASSPEANGANSPLHF.

This rearrangement joins TRBV30 to TRBJ1-1; no clear D gene. The germline gives CDR1 GTSNPN, CDR2 SVGIG (reference sequence). The V end lost 0 bases, the J end lost 4 bases, and 27 bases lay between the germline ends. This CDR3 is built from 19 residues. The chain's CDR3 is CAWSVVRVLLVGYGTEAFF. The CDR3 DNA follows: TGTGCCTGGAGTGTAGTAAGGGTATTACTCGTGGGATACGGCACTGAAGCTTTCTTT. Full variable domain (outside the CDR3, taken from reference TRBV30 and TRBJ1-1): SQTIHQWPATLVQPVGSPLSLECTVEGTSNPNLYWYRQAAGRGLQLLFYSVGIGQISSEVPQNLSASRPQDRQFILSSKKLLLSDSGFYLCAWSVVRVLLVGYGTEAFFGQGTRLTVV.

V gene TRBV19 combines with J gene TRBJ2-7; maybe TRBD2 (6 bases). Germline-derived CDR1 and CDR2 are LNHDA and SQIVND (reference sequence). V shed 7 bases and J shed 0 bases, with 13 bases lying between them. This CDR3 spans 14 amino acids. In DNA form, the CDR3 reads TGTGCCAGTAATCACCCCGGGGGCTCCTACGAGCAGTACTTC. It encodes CASNHPGGSYEQYF.

The chain combines TRBV10-3 with TRBJ1-1, with 7 bases aligning to TRBD1. The V gene's germline CDR1 is ENHRY and CDR2 SYGVKD. CDR3 length equals 14 residues. Losses at the gene ends were 5 bases for V and 6 bases for J; bases not matched to a gene: 9. The CDR3 DNA reads as TGTGCCATCAGTCGTGCAGGGGGTAGCTCTGAAGCTTTCTTT. Protein product: CAISRAGGSSEAFF.

This clone has more than one count but fewer than ten. The rearrangement joins TRBV12-5 to TRBJ2-2; D not resolved. The V end lost 8 bases, the J end lost 6 bases, and 10 bases lay between the germline ends. Germline loops: CDR1 LGHNT, CDR2 FRNRAP. The CDR3 has 12 residues. The CDR3 DNA is TGTGCTAGTAAAGGCAGTTCCGGGGAGCTGTTTTTT. Protein: CASKGSSGELFF.

V is TRBV11-2 and J is TRBJ2-2; TRBD2 matches at 9 bases. V shed 3 bases, J shed 5 bases, and the junction held 4 bases outside the gene matches. Germline values: CDR1 SGHAT, CDR2 FQNNGV. The CDR3 extends over 15 amino acids. In DNA form, the CDR3 reads TGTGCCAGCAGCTTTGCACTAGCGGGTACCGGGGAGCTGTTTTTT. Translation gives CASSFALAGTGELFF.

V is TRBV19 and J is TRBJ1-3; TRBD1 aligns across 7 bases. Germline values: CDR1 LNHDA, CDR2 SQIVND (reference sequence). Trimming took 5 bases from V and 5 from J; bases not matched to a gene: 3. The length of the CDR3 is 13 residues. This CDR3 is CASSVGQRNTIYF. CDR3 bases: TGTGCCAGTAGTGTGGGACAGCGAAACACCATATATTTT.

The chain employs TRBV6-1 and TRBJ2-3, with D perhaps matching TRBD1 or TRBD2 (5 bases each). V shed 5 bases and J shed 2 bases, with 17 bases lying between them. The germline V gene encodes CDR1 MNHNS and CDR2 SASEGT. The CDR3 contains 16 residues. CDR3 bases: TGTGCCAGCAGTAAAGGACCCGGGGCTTACACAGATACGCAGTATTTT. Translation gives CASSKGPGAYTDTQYF.

The chain uses TRBV6-6 and TRBJ2-7; D is ambiguous. From germline, CDR1 is MNHNY and CDR2 SVGAGI (reference sequence). V was clipped by 5 bases and J by 1 base, with 12 bases between them. The CDR3 covers 14 residues. The CDR3 loop reads CASSVSHTSYEQYF. In DNA form, the CDR3 reads TGTGCCAGCAGTGTCAGTCATACTTCCTACGAGCAGTACTTC.

The V and J genes are TRBV5-4 and TRBJ1-1; 8 bases map to TRBD1. With V trimmed by 5 bases and J by 4 bases, 13 bases remained unmatched. CDR3 length: 16 amino acids. Per germline, CDR1 SGHNT and CDR2 YYREEE (reference sequence). In DNA form, the CDR3 reads TGTGCCAGCAGACCCGACAGGGGTGGAATTGGCACTGAAGCTTTCTTT. This sequence encodes CASRPDRGGIGTEAFF.

CDR3 amino acids: CASRGLNTDTQYF. The CDR3 nucleotides are TGTGCCAGCAGGGGACTCAACACAGATACGCAGTATTTT. The V gene is TRBV2, the J gene TRBJ2-3; TRBD2 is a possible D gene (6 bases). Between the trimmed V and J ends, which lost 6 bases and 2 bases, there was a span of 9 bases. Germline V lookup: CDR1 SNHLY, CDR2 FYNNEI. CDR3 size: 13 residues.

The V gene is TRBV15, the J gene TRBJ2-7, with D unresolved. Deletions cut 3 bases from V and 3 bases from J, with 9 bases between. This CDR3 has 13 amino acids. Germline-derived CDR1 and CDR2 are LNHNV and YYDKDF (reference sequence). The chain's CDR3 is CATSSGQVYEQYF. The CDR3 coding sequence is TGTGCCACCAGCAGTGGTCAGGTCTACGAGCAGTACTTC.

The chain couples TRBV30 to TRBJ2-7; D uncertain. Per germline, CDR1 GTSNPN and CDR2 SVGIG (reference sequence). The CDR3 runs to 15 residues. V lost 0 bases, J lost 3 bases, and 15 bases lay in between. The CDR3 DNA follows: TGTGCCTGGAGTGTACCCGGTCCTTATGGCTACGAGCAGTACTTC. As protein: CAWSVPGPYGYEQYF.

Worth noting for this clone: In the same sample, other DNA sequences code for this CDR3. The chain is built from TRBV2 and TRBJ2-7, with TRBD1 identical over 8 bases. After removal of 1 base from V and 4 bases from J, the junction contained 6 bases not matched to a gene. The CDR3 spans 15 residues. The germline CDR1 and CDR2 sequences are SNHLY and FYNNEI. The chain's CDR3 is CASSEGPGGTYEQYF. The CDR3 DNA follows: TGTGCCAGCAGTGAAGGGCCAGGGGGCACTTACGAGCAGTACTTC.

The genes are TRBV7-9 and TRBJ2-1; 12 bases are a match to TRBD2. Germline V gives CDR1 SEHNR, CDR2 FQNEAQ (reference sequence). The CDR3 totals 18 residues. Trimming removed 1 base from V and 9 bases from J; junction bases left unmatched: 13. CDR3 bases: TGTGCCAGCAGCTTAGGAGGGTGGCTAGCGGGAGGGATCAGTGAGCAGTTCTTC. The encoded protein is CASSLGGWLAGGISEQFF.

The rearrangement links TRBV18 to TRBJ2-1; no definite D call. Germline CDR1 and CDR2: KGHSH and LQKENI. The CDR3 is made up of 15 amino acids. Trimming cost V 1 base and J 0 bases, with 7 bases left between them. DNA for the CDR3: TGTGCCAGCTCACCACAGGTTAACTCCTACAATGAGCAGTTCTTC. Protein: CASSPQVNSYNEQFF.

The CDR3 loop reads CASSPGVKKQYF. Written as DNA, the CDR3 is TGTGCCAGCTCACCGGGGGTAAAGAAGCAGTACTTC. This chain uses TRBV18 with TRBJ2-7, with D perhaps given as TRBD1 or TRBD2 (5 bases each). The CDR3 spans 12 residues. The V end was cut by 3 bases, the J end by 8 bases, with 11 bases between. Looked up from germline, CDR1 is KGHSH and CDR2 is LQKENI. The variable domain in full, completed from reference TRBV18 and TRBJ2-7, reads NAGVMQNPRHLVRRRGQEARLRCSPMKGHSHVYWYRQLPEEGLKFMVYLQKENIIDESGMPKERFSAEFPKEGPSILRIQQVVRGDSAAYFCASSPGVKKQYFGPGTRLTVT.

V and J are TRBV27 and TRBJ2-7, with 7 bases fitting TRBD1. The CDR3 spans 16 residues. V gave up 5 bases and J gave up 1 base; unmatched junction bases: 11. Germline V gives CDR1 MNHEY, CDR2 SMNVEV (reference sequence). The chain's CDR3 is CASSTRQGQRSYEQYF. In DNA form, the CDR3 reads TGTGCCAGCAGTACACGACAGGGACAGCGATCCTACGAGCAGTACTTC.

The gene calls are TRBV10-1 and TRBJ2-7; D unclear. Trimming cost V 7 bases and J 5 bases, with 9 bases left between them. This CDR3 comprises 11 residues. Germline V gene sequence: CDR1 WNHNN, CDR2 SYGVQD (reference sequence). CDR3 sequence: CASTVFDEQYF. The CDR3 DNA reads TGCGCCAGCACCGTGTTTGACGAGCAGTACTTC.

The chain carries TRBV5-4 and TRBJ1-2, with D uncertain. The CDR3 spans 18 residues. Trimming left V 3 bases short and J 4 bases short, with 25 bases between. Germline assignment: CDR1 SGHNT and CDR2 YYREEE (reference sequence). In nucleotides, the CDR3 is TGTGCCAGCAGCTCTGCGGAACTTGGCCGCAGGTCATCCTATGGCTACACCTTC. This encodes CASSSAELGRRSSYGYTF.

The rearrangement joins TRBV18 to TRBJ2-5; D call uncertain. The CDR3 totals 11 residues. Germline V gives CDR1 KGHSH, CDR2 LQKENI. The ends were cut back, 6 bases at V and 3 bases at J, with 5 bases in the middle. In nucleotides, the CDR3 is TGTGCCAGCTCCCTGAAAGAGACCCAGTACTTC. Translated: CASSLKETQYF. The entire variable domain, with the rest obtained from reference TRBV18 and TRBJ2-5, is as follows: NAGVMQNPRHLVRRRGQEARLRCSPMKGHSHVYWYRQLPEEGLKFMVYLQKENIIDESGMPKERFSAEFPKEGPSILRIQQVVRGDSAAYFCASSLKETQYFGPGTRLLVL.

The rearrangement joins TRBV28 to TRBJ1-4; no clear D. CDR1 and CDR2 from the germline V gene are MDHEN and SYDVKM. V shed 0 bases and J shed 0 bases, with 8 bases lying between them. This CDR3 spans 16 amino acids. The CDR3 region is CASSLWGGSTNEKLFF. The CDR3 DNA follows: TGTGCCAGCAGTTTATGGGGCGGTTCAACTAATGAAAAACTGTTTTTT.

This clone was seen only once. The chain recombines TRBV30 with TRBJ1-4, with 7 bases lining up with TRBD1. V was pared by 2 bases and J by 4 bases, with 7 bases of the junction left unmatched. This CDR3 is 15 amino acids long. Germline loops: CDR1 GTSNPN, CDR2 SVGIG (reference sequence). CDR3 protein: CAWSIGQAGNEKLFF. In DNA, the CDR3 is TGTGCCTGGAGTATCGGACAGGCGGGTAATGAAAAACTGTTTTTT.

A single count supports this clone. This sequence joins TRBV30 and TRBJ1-2, with D maybe TRBD1 (5 bases). Trimming stripped 2 bases from V and 0 bases from J, with 7 bases between. CDR1 and CDR2 (germline): GTSNPN, SVGIG (reference sequence). There are 13 residues in the CDR3. The CDR3 loop is CAWSWTTNYGYTF. Here the CDR3 DNA reads TGTGCCTGGAGTTGGACAACTAACTATGGCTACACCTTC.